This TCR beta chain was obtained from a study of T cell responses to AZD1222 COVID-19 vaccine. Trimming removed 2 bases at V and 2 bases at J, with 9 bases between. Looked up from germline, CDR1 is MNHEY and CDR2 is SVGAGI. The CDR3 is 14 residues long. The protocol was immunoSEQ multiplex PCR, while the TCRdb copy is restricted to in-frame clones and leaves out a portion. The table lists over 150,000 clones, 80% to 90% of them singletons. The sequence was obtained from an adult in good health. The chain combines TRBV6-5 with TRBJ1-1; D may be TRBD1 (5 bases). The sample consisted of peripheral blood, taken on day 0 of AZD1222 vaccination. The chain's CDR3 is CASSYEGANTEAFF. The DNA for the CDR3 is TGTGCCAGCAGTTACGAAGGGGCCAACACTGAAGCTTTCTTT.